This T cell receptor (beta chain) derives from a study of T-cell reconstitution after alpha-beta-depleted transplantation in children. Trimming cost V 5 bases and J 2 bases, with 7 bases left between them. Per the germline V gene, CDR1 is SGHTA and CDR2 is FQGNSA. The CDR3 is 12 residues long. Unique molecular identifiers were used to barcode this TCRbeta library. One entry per CDR3 protein results from TCRdb running MiXCR on the PCR reads. The repertoire includes about 500,000 distinct CDR3 sequences, approximately 32% of them detected once, and roughly 2.5% sits in the top ten. Sequencing used PBMCs from the stem cell graft donor, obtained from the stem cell graft. V gene TRBV7-2 combines with J gene TRBJ2-7; D remains unclear. This clonotype was sampled from a human donor who donated a stem cell graft to a child with aplastic anemia. This CDR3 reads CASSVSTYEQYF. CDR3 nucleotide sequence: TGTGCCAGCAGCGTCTCAACCTACGAGCAGTACTTC.